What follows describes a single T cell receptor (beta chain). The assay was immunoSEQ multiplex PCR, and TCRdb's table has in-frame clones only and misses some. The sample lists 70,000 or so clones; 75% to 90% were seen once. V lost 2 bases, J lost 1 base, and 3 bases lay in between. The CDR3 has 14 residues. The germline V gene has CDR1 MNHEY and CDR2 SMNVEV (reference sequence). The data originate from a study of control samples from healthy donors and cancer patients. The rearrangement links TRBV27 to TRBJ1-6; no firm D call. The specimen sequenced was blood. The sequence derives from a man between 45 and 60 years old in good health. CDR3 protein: CASSLASYNSPLHF. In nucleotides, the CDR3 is TGTGCCAGCAGTTTAGCGTCCTATAATTCACCCCTCCACTTT.